One and the same sample provided the 27 T cell receptor beta chains below, sequenced in a study of CD8+ T cells in alopecia areata (dated by TCRdb to the late 2010s). The meaning of the sample's time point label: around 28 days on oral tofacitinib. The sample's treatment or condition, from its label and the paper: oral pan-JAK inhibitor, 5-10 mg twice daily. Library prep was done by the immunoSEQ multiplex PCR assay. To provide template for TCR sequencing, every sample had RNA extracted and reverse transcribed into cDNA. TCRdb obtained this table from immuneACCESS and retained in-frame rearrangements with V and J assigned. These tables miss some clones; where compared with another copy, unresolved V genes account for less than half of the shortfall, and the remainder is unexplained. Counted in this sample were 190,000 or so clones; 55% to 70% of them appeared once. Clones ranked in the top ten supply approximately 3.3% of the sample.

This specimen consisted of CD4+ T cells sorted from blood, obtained at week 4, from a patient treated with tofacitinib. The receptors were gathered from a human donor with alopecia areata.

This sequence joins TRBV6-5 and TRBJ1-2; D is unresolved. Per the germline V gene, CDR1 is MNHEY and CDR2 is SVGAGI. Trimming stripped 6 bases from V and 5 bases from J, with 16 bases between. This CDR3 is built from 14 residues. The CDR3 bases are TGTGCCAGCAGCCGACACACGAAAAGGTATGGCTACACCTTC. Translating it yields CASSRHTKRYGYTF.

The chain employs TRBV27 and TRBJ2-5; D gene uncertain. Germline CDR1 is MNHEY and CDR2 is SMNVEV (reference sequence). This CDR3 is built from 15 residues. V lost 5 bases and J lost 5, with 18 bases in between. The CDR3 reads CASSPYRSFGETQYF. CDR3 in DNA: TGTGCCAGCAGTCCGTACCGAAGCTTCGGGGAGACCCAGTACTTC.

This rearrangement joins TRBV28 to TRBJ1-1; D might be TRBD1 (5 bases). Trimming removed 5 bases from V and 6 bases from J, with 7 bases in between. Germline V gene lookup returns CDR1 MDHEN and CDR2 SYDVKM. The CDR3 spans 11 residues. CDR3: CASSDRPEAFF. The CDR3 nucleotides are TGTGCCAGCAGTGACAGACCTGAAGCTTTCTTT. The full variable domain, with the rest looked up from reference TRBV28 and TRBJ1-1, is DVKVTQSSRYLVKRTGEKVFLECVQDMDHENMFWYRQDPGLGLRLIYFSYDVKMKEKGDIPEGYSVSREKKERFSLILESASTNQTSMYLCASSDRPEAFFGQGTRLTVV.

This chain joins TRBV6-5 and TRBJ2-7; D is perhaps TRBD1 (5 bases). The CDR3 extends over 15 amino acids. Trimming left V 0 bases short and J 2 bases short, with 11 bases between. Germline CDR1 reads MNHEY; CDR2 reads SVGAGI. CDR3 in DNA: TGTGCCAGCAGTTACTCGGCGCAGGGTCCCTACGAGCAGTACTTC. Protein sequence: CASSYSAQGPYEQYF.

This clone appeared a few times. V usage is TRBV5-4 and J usage is TRBJ1-1; TRBD1 matches 8 bases. Germline V gene data show CDR1 as SGHNT and CDR2 as YYREEE (reference sequence). Germline trimming cut 3 bases from V and 2 bases from J; bases unmatched to any gene: 6. This CDR3 has 15 residues. CDR3 loop: CASSSQGAGNTEAFF. The CDR3 DNA reads TGTGCCAGCAGCTCGCAGGGGGCGGGAAACACTGAAGCTTTCTTT.

This clone showed up just a few times. The V gene is TRBV10-3, the J gene TRBJ2-2, with D maybe TRBD1 (5 bases). The CDR3 spans 14 residues. The germline V gene encodes CDR1 ENHRY and CDR2 SYGVKD. The germline V and J ends were trimmed by 6 bases and 1 base, with 9 bases remaining between them. The CDR3 sequence: CAIRTDWNTGELFF. Here the CDR3 DNA reads TGTGCCATCAGGACAGATTGGAACACCGGGGAGCTGTTTTTT.

The chain employs TRBV11-1 and TRBJ2-7; tentative D call: TRBD2 (6 bases). The germline V gene has CDR1 SGHAT and CDR2 FQDESV (reference sequence). Trimming removed 5 bases at V and 3 bases at J, with 14 bases between. The CDR3 has 14 amino acids. CDR3 nucleotide sequence: TGTGCCAGCAGCCTCCGGTGGGGAGGCTACGAGCAGTACTTC. Protein: CASSLRWGGYEQYF.

The V gene is TRBV5-6, the J gene TRBJ1-2; D uncertain. The CDR3 length is 13 residues. Germline loops: CDR1 SGHDT, CDR2 YYEEEE. V lost 4 bases and J lost 4, with 11 bases in between. CDR3 nucleotides: TGTGCCAGCAGCCCGATGGGCAGCTATGGCTACACCTTC. Its protein is CASSPMGSYGYTF. Supplemented by reference TRBV5-6 and TRBJ1-2, the full variable domain reads DAGVTQSPTHLIKTRGQQVTLRCSPKSGHDTVSWYQQALGQGPQFIFQYYEEEERQRGNFPDRFSGHQFPNYSSELNVNALLLGDSALYLCASSPMGSYGYTFGSGTRLTVV.

This clone was recorded once. The rearrangement links TRBV10-3 to TRBJ2-5, with 10 bases aligning to TRBD2. The CDR3 consists of 14 residues. V gave up 10 bases and J gave up 1 base; unmatched junction bases: 6. The germline CDR1 and CDR2 sequences are ENHRY and SYGVKD. CDR3 nucleotide sequence: TGTGCCAGCACAGTAGCGGGGGGCCAAGAGACCCAGTACTTC. This encodes CASTVAGGQETQYF.

This chain links TRBV5-1 with TRBJ1-1; TRBD1 matches at 7 bases. Losses at the gene ends were 4 bases for V and 0 bases for J; bases not matched to a gene: 6. This CDR3 has 15 amino acids. CDR1 and CDR2 from the germline V gene are SGHRS and YFSETQ. The chain's CDR3 is CASSPPTGMNTEAFF. DNA for the CDR3: TGCGCCAGCAGCCCGCCGACAGGGATGAACACTGAAGCTTTCTTT.

V and J are TRBV29-1 and TRBJ2-5; D might be TRBD1 (5 bases). Trimming cost V 6 bases and J 0 bases, with 17 bases left between them. Germline loops: CDR1 SQVTM, CDR2 ANQGSEA. The CDR3 contains 15 residues. CDR3 in DNA: TGCAGCGTGTGGTCCAGGGTAGGGTACCAAGAGACCCAGTACTTC. Translated: CSVWSRVGYQETQYF.

The rearrangement links TRBV6-5 to TRBJ2-7, with D possibly being TRBD2 (5 bases). This CDR3 is 13 amino acids long. Germline V gene data show CDR1 as MNHEY and CDR2 as SVGAGI. V lost 8 bases and J 0 bases, leaving 11 bases between the germline ends. CDR3 nucleotides: TGTGCCAGCGAGGGCGTAGGCTCCTACGAGCAGTACTTC. Translation gives CASEGVGSYEQYF.

This clone occurred a few times. The chain links TRBV29-1 to TRBJ1-5; D is unclear. The V gene lost 1 base and the J gene lost 6 bases, with 1 base spanning the gap. The CDR3 is made up of 10 amino acids. Germline loops: CDR1 SQVTM, CDR2 ANQGSEA. The CDR3 loop reads CSVEGQPQHF. Written as DNA, the CDR3 is TGCAGCGTTGAAGGTCAGCCCCAGCATTTT.

The chain couples TRBV2 to TRBJ2-5; D possibly matches TRBD1 or TRBD2 (5 bases each). CDR1 and CDR2 from the germline V gene are SNHLY and FYNNEI. The CDR3 spans 12 residues. V gave up 10 bases and J gave up 1 base, with 10 bases separating them. The chain's CDR3 is CANRDVQETQYF. The CDR3, as DNA: TGTGCCAACCGGGACGTCCAAGAGACCCAGTACTTC.

The V gene is TRBV5-1, the J gene TRBJ2-1; D not resolved. The germline CDR1 and CDR2 sequences are SGHRS and YFSETQ. This CDR3 spans 11 amino acids. V lost 3 bases to trimming and J lost 10 bases, with 8 bases between them. The CDR3 bases are TGCGCCAGCAGCTCCTCGGACGAGCAGTTCTTC. It translates to CASSSSDEQFF.

The gene calls are TRBV6-5 and TRBJ2-7, with D possibly matching TRBD2 (5 bases). The CDR3 is 11 amino acids. The ends were cut back, 6 bases at V and 7 bases at J, with 10 bases in the middle. CDR1 and CDR2 (germline): MNHEY, SVGAGI. The CDR3: CASSQSGEQYF. DNA for the CDR3: TGTGCCAGCAGCCAATCGGGGGAGCAGTACTTC.

The V and J genes are TRBV28 and TRBJ2-3; 9 bases fit TRBD1. This CDR3 spans 15 amino acids. The V gene's germline CDR1 is MDHEN and CDR2 SYDVKM. Trimming took 5 bases from V and 3 from J; bases not matched to a gene: 6. CDR3 protein: CASSRPGQGTDTQYF. CDR3 bases: TGTGCCAGCAGTCGTCCGGGACAGGGAACAGATACGCAGTATTTT.

This clone was found once. V is TRBV27 and J is TRBJ2-3, with D perhaps being TRBD1 or TRBD2 (5 bases each). This CDR3 spans 13 amino acids. With 4 bases removed from V and 5 bases from J, the gap between germline ends came to 10 bases. Germline V gives CDR1 MNHEY, CDR2 SMNVEV (reference sequence). The CDR3 region has the DNA TGTGCCAGCAGTTGGGACCCCAGAGATACGCAGTATTTT. Amino acids: CASSWDPRDTQYF.

This clone was recorded once. J is TRBJ1-2 and V is TRBV27; TRBD1 might be the D (5 bases). The CDR3 totals 14 residues. Trimming removed 10 bases at V and 6 bases at J, with 21 bases between. Per germline, CDR1 MNHEY and CDR2 SMNVEV (reference sequence). CDR3 coding DNA: TGTGCCATAAAGTCCGCCGGGACTCCTAATGGCTACACCTTC. This sequence encodes CAIKSAGTPNGYTF.

This clone turned up a few times. The chain joins TRBV29-1 to TRBJ2-1; D uncertain. Trimming removed 6 bases from V and 7 bases from J, with 19 bases in between. The CDR3 has 14 amino acids. Germline V gene lookup returns CDR1 SQVTM and CDR2 ANQGSEA. Here the CDR3 reads CSVRTTFGSNEQFF. The CDR3 nucleotides are TGCAGCGTCCGAACGACGTTTGGATCGAATGAGCAGTTCTTC.

The chain employs TRBV15 and TRBJ2-3, with a possible D match to TRBD2 (7 bases). This CDR3 is built from 21 residues. V shed 1 base and J shed 2 bases, with 28 bases lying between them. CDR1 LNHNV and CDR2 YYDKDF come from the germline V gene (reference sequence). CDR3 bases: TGTGCCACCAGCAGAGGCCGTTCCGCCCGGGGGGCCCTAGTTCCCACAGATACGCAGTATTTT. This translates into CATSRGRSARGALVPTDTQYF.

The rearrangement joins TRBV27 to TRBJ2-3, with D possibly being TRBD1 (5 bases). V lost 7 bases to trimming and J lost 2 bases, with 22 bases between them. CDR1 is MNHEY and CDR2 is SMNVEV in the germline V gene (reference sequence). The CDR3 length is 17 residues. CDR3 residues: CASTISRRGSNTDTQYF. In DNA, the CDR3 is TGTGCCAGCACCATAAGTCGAAGGGGATCCAACACAGATACGCAGTATTTT.

The chain links TRBV5-4 to TRBJ1-2; no definite D call. V was shortened by 5 bases and J by 8 bases, with 13 bases between the two germline ends. This CDR3 has 12 residues. Germline V gives CDR1 SGHNT, CDR2 YYREEE (reference sequence). The CDR3 DNA follows: TGTGCCAGCAGTGGCGGGCCCCCCGGCTACACCTTC. Its protein is CASSGGPPGYTF.

This clone appeared once. V usage is TRBV27 and J usage is TRBJ1-5, with D uncertain. This CDR3 contains 15 residues. Germline V CDR1 and CDR2: MNHEY, SMNVEV (reference sequence). V gave up 0 bases and J gave up 0 bases, with 6 bases separating them. CDR3 amino acids: CASSLSVYSNQPQHF. Here the CDR3 DNA reads TGTGCCAGCAGTTTATCTGTCTATAGCAATCAGCCCCAGCATTTT.

The chain uses TRBV30 and TRBJ2-7, with TRBD1 identical over 8 bases. The germline V gene encodes CDR1 GTSNPN and CDR2 SVGIG (reference sequence). The CDR3 is 16 amino acids. V was clipped by 4 bases and J by 0 bases; unmatched bases: 11. The CDR3, as DNA: TGTGCCTGGAACAGGGGGACAGAAGACTTCTCCTACGAGCAGTACTTC. The encoded protein is CAWNRGTEDFSYEQYF.

The chain employs TRBV29-1 and TRBJ1-1; 7 nucleotides match TRBD1. The germline V gene has CDR1 SQVTM and CDR2 ANQGSEA. The CDR3 is 14 residues long. The V and J ends lost 5 bases and 0 bases, in that order; junction bases with no gene match: 6. The CDR3 spells CSVSRGRMNTEAFF. Written as DNA, the CDR3 is TGCAGCGTTTCGAGGGGGCGAATGAACACTGAAGCTTTCTTT.

This clone came up a few times. The chain has TRBV29-1 and TRBJ2-5, with D unclear. V dropped 4 bases and J dropped 5 bases, with 14 bases sitting between them. The CDR3 length is 13 residues. Germline V gene data show CDR1 as SQVTM and CDR2 as ANQGSEA. CDR3 residues: CSVAGRTRETQYF. In DNA, the CDR3 is TGCAGCGTTGCTGGGCGTACAAGGGAGACCCAGTACTTC. The full variable domain, with the rest looked up from reference TRBV29-1 and TRBJ2-5, is SAVISQKPSRDICQRGTSLTIQCQVDSQVTMMFWYRQQPGQSLTLIATANQGSEATYESGFVIDKFPISRPNLTFSTLTVSNMSPEDSSIYLCSVAGRTRETQYFGPGTRLLVL.